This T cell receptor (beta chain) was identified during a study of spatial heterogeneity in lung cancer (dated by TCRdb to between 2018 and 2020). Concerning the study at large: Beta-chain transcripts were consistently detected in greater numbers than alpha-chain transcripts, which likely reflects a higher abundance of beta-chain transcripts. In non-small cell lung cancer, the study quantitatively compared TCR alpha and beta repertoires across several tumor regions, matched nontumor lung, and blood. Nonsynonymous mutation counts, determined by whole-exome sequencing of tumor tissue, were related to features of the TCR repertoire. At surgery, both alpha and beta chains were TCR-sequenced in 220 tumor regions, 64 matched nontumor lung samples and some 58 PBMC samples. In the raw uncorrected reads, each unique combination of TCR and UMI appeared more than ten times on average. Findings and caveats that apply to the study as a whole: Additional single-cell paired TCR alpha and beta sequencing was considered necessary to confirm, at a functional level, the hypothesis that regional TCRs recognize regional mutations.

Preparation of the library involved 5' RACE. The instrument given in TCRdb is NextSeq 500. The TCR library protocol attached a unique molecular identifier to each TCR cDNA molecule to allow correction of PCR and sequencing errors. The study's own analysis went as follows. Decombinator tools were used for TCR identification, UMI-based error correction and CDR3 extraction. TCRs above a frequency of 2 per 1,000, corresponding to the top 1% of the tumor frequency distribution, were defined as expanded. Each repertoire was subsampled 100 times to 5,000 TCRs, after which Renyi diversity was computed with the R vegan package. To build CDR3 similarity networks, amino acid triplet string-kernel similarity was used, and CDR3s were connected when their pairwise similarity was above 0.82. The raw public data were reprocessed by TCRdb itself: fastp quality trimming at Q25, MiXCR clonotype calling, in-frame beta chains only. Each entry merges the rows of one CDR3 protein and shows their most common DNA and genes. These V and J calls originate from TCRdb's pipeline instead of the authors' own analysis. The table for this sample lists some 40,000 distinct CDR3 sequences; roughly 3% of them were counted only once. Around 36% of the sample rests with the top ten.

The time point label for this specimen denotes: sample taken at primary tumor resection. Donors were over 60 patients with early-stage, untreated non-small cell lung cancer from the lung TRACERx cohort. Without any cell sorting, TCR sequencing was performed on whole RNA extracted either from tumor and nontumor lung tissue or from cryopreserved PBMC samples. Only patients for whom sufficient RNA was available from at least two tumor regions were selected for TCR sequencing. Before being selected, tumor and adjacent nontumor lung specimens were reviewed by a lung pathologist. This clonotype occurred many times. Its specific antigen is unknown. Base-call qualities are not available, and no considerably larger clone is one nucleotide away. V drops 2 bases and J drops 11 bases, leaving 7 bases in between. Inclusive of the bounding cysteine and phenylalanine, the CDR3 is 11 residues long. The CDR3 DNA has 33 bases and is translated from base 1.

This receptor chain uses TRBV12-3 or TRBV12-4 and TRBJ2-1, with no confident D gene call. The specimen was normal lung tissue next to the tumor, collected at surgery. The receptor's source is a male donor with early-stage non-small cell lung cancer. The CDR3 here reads CASSLKGKQFF. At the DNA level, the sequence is TGTGCCAGCAGTTTAAAAGGGAAGCAGTTCTTC.